The present T cell receptor (beta chain) was sequenced within a study of metastatic and nonmetastatic thyroid tumors. Study information: Repertoire data that came from the blood and tumor or nodule tissue of malignant and benign thyroid patients were compared.

Study-wide results and caveats: In blood and tumor, TCR beta diversity was reportedly significantly higher in malignant thyroid tumors than in benign nodules.

This clone was detected ten times or more. Antigen unknown. In the study's own analysis: In papillary thyroid cancer, a distant-metastasis classifier was built using CDR3 differences across clinicopathological groups. Via MiXCR, TCRdb re-called the PCR reads. TCRdb's processing, not the authors' own work, is the source of the V and J calls. Of about 42,000 clones detected, over 10% appear once; the ten largest clones hold about 9%. This CDR3 has 12 residues. Germline loops: CDR1 GTSNPN, CDR2 SVGIG (reference sequence). The V end was cut by 5 bases, the J end by 0 bases, with 7 bases between. Patients were all untreated before their thyroid surgery.

The TCR comes from a male donor with papillary thyroid cancer or a benign thyroid nodule (not recorded which). Some clones in this sample may be carry-over from other donors' samples. The sequenced material came from blood. The rearrangement links TRBV30 to TRBJ1-1; D gene ambiguous. CDR3 sequence (DNA): TGTGCCTGGGTTAGGATGAACACTGAAGCTTTCTTT. Translated: CAWVRMNTEAFF. The full variable domain, in which reference TRBV30 and TRBJ1-1 provide the parts outside the CDR3, is SQTIHQWPATLVQPVGSPLSLECTVEGTSNPNLYWYRQAAGRGLQLLFYSVGIGQISSEVPQNLSASRPQDRQFILSSKKLLLSDSGFYLCAWVRMNTEAFFGQGTRLTVV.